This record concerns one T cell receptor (beta chain) sequence. Sequencing used immunoSEQ multiplex PCR; TCRdb keeps in-frame clones, though not all of them. The sample records more than 50,000 clones, around 79% being singletons. The data belong to a study of PD-L1 blockade in urothelial cancer. Study summary: Of under 30 patients, some 24 were males with bladder-origin urothelial cancer.

The CDR3 runs 16 residues. CDR1 is SGHNT and CDR2 is YENEEA in the germline V gene. Trimming removed 5 bases from V and 6 bases from J; junction bases left unmatched: 10. The specimen comprised PBMCs, sampled around atezolizumab (anti-PD-L1) treatment. This TCR was sampled from an older man with urothelial cancer. The rearrangement joins TRBV11-3 to TRBJ2-3; TRBD2 matches 11 bases. CDR3 residues: CASSLYTSGSGDTQYF. CDR3 DNA sequence: TGTGCCAGCAGCCTATATACTAGCGGGAGTGGGGATACGCAGTATTTT.